Presented here are 21 T cell receptor beta chains from one specimen sequenced in a study of control samples from healthy donors and cancer patients. Sequencing was performed with immunoSEQ multiplex PCR; in TCRdb, only in-frame clones are kept and a portion is missing. The profile shows hundreds of thousands of clones, around 90% of them singletons. Source material: PBMCs. These receptors were obtained from a man aged 40-50 years with head and neck cancer.

This clone was detected only once. The chain joins TRBV7-2 to TRBJ1-1; 7 nucleotides line up with TRBD1. The CDR3 is made up of 14 amino acids. V shed 2 bases, J shed 5 bases, and the junction held 5 bases outside the gene matches. Germline CDR1 SGHTA, CDR2 FQGNSA. As DNA, the CDR3 is TGTGCCAGCAGCTTACGACAGGGAGTGACTGAAGCTTTCTTT. Translating it yields CASSLRQGVTEAFF.

V and J are TRBV7-9 and TRBJ1-4; 9 positions agree with TRBD1. The length of the CDR3 is 15 residues. V was pared by 6 bases and J by 6 bases, with 8 bases of the junction left unmatched. From germline, CDR1 is SEHNR and CDR2 FQNEAQ (reference sequence). CDR3 amino acids: CASSHRGLPDEKLFF. The CDR3, as DNA: TGTGCCAGCAGTCACAGGGGGCTCCCGGATGAAAAACTGTTTTTT.

This clone was detected only a few times. V gene TRBV12-5 combines with J gene TRBJ1-1; D not resolved. Germline-derived CDR1 and CDR2 are LGHNT and FRNRAP. V lost 2 bases and J lost 2, with 3 bases in between. The CDR3 contains 12 residues. As DNA, the CDR3 is TGTGCTAGTGGTTTGTCTAACACTGAAGCTTTCTTT. This sequence encodes CASGLSNTEAFF.

This clone was seen a single time. V gene TRBV5-1 combines with J gene TRBJ1-5; 8 positions match TRBD1. The CDR3 is made up of 13 amino acids. V dropped 4 bases and J dropped 10; count of bases not matched to a gene: 7. The germline V gene encodes CDR1 SGHRS and CDR2 YFSETQ. DNA of the CDR3: TGCGCCAGCAGCGAGGAGGGACAGGCTCCCCAGCATTTT. It is translated as CASSEEGQAPQHF.

The gene calls are TRBV30 and TRBJ1-3; tentative D call: TRBD1 (5 bases). Germline V lookup: CDR1 GTSNPN, CDR2 SVGIG (reference sequence). The germline V and J ends were trimmed by 6 bases and 8 bases, with 20 bases remaining between them. This CDR3 is built from 14 residues. CDR3 amino acids: CACNGPGEGDTIYF. For the CDR3, the DNA is TGTGCCTGTAATGGACCGGGCGAAGGGGACACCATATATTTT.

This rearrangement joins TRBV6-2 or TRBV6-3 to TRBJ2-3, with unresolved D. CDR3 size: 16 residues. V was trimmed by 6 bases and J by 2 bases, leaving 18 bases between them. CDR1 is MNHEY, CDR2 SVGEGT, per germline. CDR3: CASSPRPGPYTDTQYF. The DNA for the CDR3 is TGTGCCAGCAGCCCCCGACCTGGCCCCTACACAGATACGCAGTATTTT.

The V gene is TRBV20-1, the J gene TRBJ2-5, with D unclear. Trimming took off 4 bases at V and 2 bases at J, with 5 bases between the two ends. Germline values: CDR1 DFQATT, CDR2 SNEGSKA (reference sequence). The CDR3 consists of 11 residues. The CDR3 nucleotides read TGCAGTGCTACTAGTCAAGAGACCCAGTACTTC. Encoded protein: CSATSQETQYF.

This clone occurred once. The V call is TRBV29-1, the J call TRBJ2-1, with 7 bases fitting TRBD1. After removal of 2 bases from V and 2 bases from J, the junction contained 9 bases not matched to a gene. Germline V CDR1 and CDR2: SQVTM, ANQGSEA. The CDR3 is made up of 16 amino acids. The CDR3 loop reads CSVESVPGTAYNEQFF. In DNA form, the CDR3 reads TGCAGCGTTGAATCGGTCCCCGGGACAGCCTACAATGAGCAGTTCTTC.

The J gene is TRBJ1-6, the V gene TRBV9; maybe TRBD1 (5 bases). The CDR3 is 13 residues long. Per germline, CDR1 SGDLS and CDR2 YYNGEE. V lost 3 bases and J 7 bases, leaving 8 bases between the germline ends. The CDR3 nucleotides read TGTGCCAGCAGCGCGACAGTGAATTCACCCCTCCACTTT. Amino acids: CASSATVNSPLHF. The full variable domain, rest sourced from reference TRBV9 and TRBJ1-6, is DSGVTQTPKHLITATGQRVTLRCSPRSGDLSVYWYQQSLDQGLQFLIQYYNGEERAKGNILERFSAQQFPDLHSELNLSSLELGDSALYFCASSATVNSPLHFGNGTRLTVT.

This chain joins TRBV7-8 and TRBJ1-1, with TRBD1 as a possible D gene (6 bases). Germline loops: CDR1 SGHVS, CDR2 FQNEAQ. The CDR3 has 14 amino acids. Between the trimmed V and J ends, which lost 2 bases and 6 bases, there was a span of 13 bases. The CDR3 region has the DNA TGTGCCAGCAGCTTATTAAGGGAGGGGGCTGAAGCTTTCTTT. It translates to CASSLLREGAEAFF.

The chain combines TRBV29-1 with TRBJ1-3, with D hard to call. CDR3 length: 16 residues. Trimming removed 1 base at V and 4 bases at J, with 17 bases between. The germline V gene has CDR1 SQVTM and CDR2 ANQGSEA. The chain's CDR3 is CSVEVPSPGPGNTIYF. CDR3 sequence (DNA): TGCAGCGTTGAAGTCCCCTCCCCTGGGCCGGGAAACACCATATATTTT.

The chain has TRBV19 and TRBJ2-7, with a possible D match to TRBD2 (6 bases). From germline, CDR1 is LNHDA and CDR2 SQIVND (reference sequence). The CDR3 consists of 13 residues. Deletions cut 9 bases from V and 3 bases from J, with 15 bases between. This CDR3 reads CASRDPGSYEQYF. In nucleotides, the CDR3 is TGTGCCAGCCGGGACCCCGGGAGCTACGAGCAGTACTTC.

This clone was picked up one time. This CDR3 is CASQQNLKRNQPQHF. The CDR3 region has the DNA TGTGCCAGCCAGCAGAACTTGAAACGTAATCAGCCCCAGCATTTT. The chain combines TRBV6-5 with TRBJ1-5; D unclear. This CDR3 has 15 amino acids. Trimming removed 8 bases at V and 4 bases at J, with 18 bases between. Germline CDR1 and CDR2: MNHEY and SVGAGI.

V gene TRBV27 combines with J gene TRBJ2-1, with 7 nucleotides matching TRBD2. V lost 5 bases, J lost 0 bases, and 10 bases stayed unmatched. Looked up from germline, CDR1 is MNHEY and CDR2 is SMNVEV (reference sequence). The length of the CDR3 is 17 residues. The CDR3 bases are TGTGCCAGCAGTCTAAACCCCCGGGGGGTCTCCTACAATGAGCAGTTCTTC. This encodes CASSLNPRGVSYNEQFF.

In the case of this clone: Compared with germline, one end of the junction differs, possibly owing to a read error. The genes are TRBV6-5 and TRBJ2-7, with unresolved D. CDR3 length: 15 residues. From germline, CDR1 is MNHEY and CDR2 SVGAGI. CDR3 protein: CASMLRWSGSYEQYF. CDR3 bases: TGTGCGAGCATGCTCCGTTGGTCGGGCTCCTACGAGCAGTACTTC.

The V gene is TRBV19, the J gene TRBJ2-3, with D possibly TRBD1 on 7 matching bases. This CDR3 has 15 amino acids. Germline V gene data show CDR1 as LNHDA and CDR2 as SQIVND (reference sequence). The germline V and J ends were trimmed by 3 bases and 2 bases, with 12 bases remaining between them. CDR3 in DNA: TGTGCCAGTAGTATGGAGGGGGCTTACACAGATACGCAGTATTTT. Residues: CASSMEGAYTDTQYF.

The chain employs TRBV3-1 (or the pseudogene TRBV3-2) and TRBJ1-3; no clear D. Germline-derived CDR1 and CDR2 are LGHDT and YNNKEL (reference sequence). This CDR3 comprises 15 residues. Trimming took 0 bases from V and 2 from J, leaving 8 bases between them. CDR3 bases: TGTGCCAGCAGCCAAGATGGAAAGGCTGGAAACACCATATATTTT. It encodes CASSQDGKAGNTIYF.

This chain connects TRBV19 to TRBJ1-1, with a possible D match to TRBD1 (6 bases). Germline V gene sequence: CDR1 LNHDA, CDR2 SQIVND (reference sequence). The CDR3 length is 15 residues. The V end was cut by 3 bases, the J end by 1 base, with 12 bases between. DNA of the CDR3: TGTGCCAGTAGTATTTACGGGGGCGGGAACACTGAAGCTTTCTTT. Translating it yields CASSIYGGGNTEAFF.

The chain uses TRBV12-5 and TRBJ2-3; D call uncertain. The length of the CDR3 is 13 residues. Looked up from germline, CDR1 is LGHNT and CDR2 is FRNRAP. With 0 bases removed from V and 6 bases from J, the gap between germline ends came to 7 bases. CDR3 nucleotide sequence: TGTGCTAGTGGTTTGGTTCCCGGGGATACGCAGTATTTT. Translation gives CASGLVPGDTQYF.

This clone was observed a few times. The chain carries TRBV27 and TRBJ2-7, with TRBD2 as a possible D gene (5 bases). Germline V gene lookup returns CDR1 MNHEY and CDR2 SMNVEV (reference sequence). This CDR3 region has 14 residues. Trimming stripped 3 bases from V and 0 bases from J, with 9 bases between. The CDR3 loop is CASSFTGNSYEQYF. CDR3 nucleotides: TGTGCCAGCAGTTTCACCGGGAACTCCTACGAGCAGTACTTC.

The table lists this clone with a count of one. The gene calls are TRBV3-1 (or the pseudogene TRBV3-2) and TRBJ2-7; 8 bases are a match to TRBD1. CDR1 LGHDT and CDR2 YNNKEL come from the germline V gene (reference sequence). This CDR3 is 14 amino acids long. V was pared by 4 bases and J by 5 bases, with 7 bases of the junction left unmatched. The CDR3 region is CASSPWTGYNEQYF. DNA for the CDR3: TGTGCCAGCAGCCCATGGACAGGGTACAACGAGCAGTACTTC.